Following are 24 T cell receptor beta chains from one sample sequenced in a study of control samples from healthy donors and cancer patients. Profiling relied on immunoSEQ multiplex PCR, and the TCRdb table lists in-frame clones only, not all of them. Here the sample spans about 150,000 clones, roughly 93% being singletons. Sample: blood. All receptors come from a man in his late teens or twenties in good health.

The chain joins TRBV27 to TRBJ1-4; tentatively, D is TRBD1 (5 bases). V shed 3 bases and J shed 10 bases, with 12 bases lying between them. This CDR3 spans 13 amino acids. Germline V CDR1 and CDR2: MNHEY, SMNVEV (reference sequence). The CDR3 reads CASSFSRDGKLFF. CDR3 bases: TGTGCCAGCAGTTTTTCGAGGGACGGAAAACTGTTTTTT.

The chain joins TRBV30 to TRBJ2-5; 8 bases are shared with TRBD2. CDR1 GTSNPN and CDR2 SVGIG come from the germline V gene (reference sequence). Losses at the gene ends were 0 bases for V and 5 bases for J; bases not matched to a gene: 23. CDR3 length equals 20 residues. Here the CDR3 reads CAWSVQLRVAGFPTGETQYF. The CDR3 DNA reads as TGTGCCTGGAGTGTACAATTGCGGGTAGCGGGGTTTCCAACTGGGGAGACCCAGTACTTC.

This clone was recorded once. The genes are TRBV4-1 and TRBJ1-4, with 7 bases fitting TRBD1. CDR1 is MGHRA and CDR2 is YSYEKL in the germline V gene. The CDR3 has 16 amino acids. The V segment lost 0 bases and the J segment 3 bases; nucleotides outside the gene matches: 4. The CDR3 loop is CASSQEFDRANEKLFF. DNA for the CDR3: TGCGCCAGCAGCCAAGAGTTCGACAGGGCTAATGAAAAACTGTTTTTT.

This chain connects TRBV3-1 (or the pseudogene TRBV3-2) to TRBJ1-2; D is unresolved. Germline V lookup: CDR1 LGHDT, CDR2 YNNKEL (reference sequence). V was cut by 5 bases and J by 4 bases, with 17 bases left in between. The CDR3 totals 15 residues. CDR3 protein: CASSDRPVAVYGYTF. In DNA, the CDR3 is TGTGCCAGCAGCGATAGACCGGTTGCAGTCTATGGCTACACCTTC.

The V gene is TRBV7-9, the J gene TRBJ2-1; the match to TRBD2 covers 14 bases. Germline CDR1 SEHNR, CDR2 FQNEAQ (reference sequence). The CDR3 is made up of 17 amino acids. V was clipped by 3 bases and J by 7 bases; unmatched bases: 8. CDR3 nucleotide sequence: TGTGCCAGCAGCTTCGGGACTAGCGGGAGATCGGTTAATGAGCAGTTCTTC. Its protein product is CASSFGTSGRSVNEQFF. Drawing the rest from reference TRBV7-9 and TRBJ2-1, the complete variable domain is DTGVSQNPRHKITKRGQNVTFRCDPISEHNRLYWYRQTLGQGPEFLTYFQNEAQLEKSRLLSDRFSAERPKGSFSTLEIQRTEQGDSAMYLCASSFGTSGRSVNEQFFGPGTRLTVL.

This chain connects TRBV7-3 to TRBJ1-6; the match to TRBD1 covers 8 bases. The trim removed 2 bases at V and 6 bases at J, leaving 3 bases unmatched. Germline-derived CDR1 and CDR2 are SGHTA and FQGTGA. The CDR3 sequence is 15 residues long. This chain's CDR3 is CASSLLGQGNSPLHF. The CDR3 DNA reads as TGTGCCAGCAGCTTACTCGGACAGGGTAATTCACCCCTCCACTTT.

CDR3 in DNA: TGTGCCAGCAGCTTAGGGGGGGGAGGAAGAACCCAGTACTTC. It yields the protein CASSLGGGGRTQYF. The rearrangement joins TRBV11-2 to TRBJ2-5, with 7 bases aligning to TRBD2. Germline V CDR1 and CDR2: SGHAT, FQNNGV. The length of the CDR3 is 14 residues. V gave up 1 base and J gave up 8 bases; unmatched junction bases: 7.

The rearrangement uses TRBV14 and TRBJ1-6; TRBD1 aligns across 9 bases. V dropped 2 bases and J dropped 10; count of bases not matched to a gene: 9. CDR1 and CDR2 from the germline V gene are SGHDN and FVKESK. The CDR3 spans 16 residues. CDR3 in amino acids: CASSQLTGGLGSPLHF. In DNA, the CDR3 is TGTGCCAGCAGCCAACTTACAGGGGGCTTAGGGTCACCCCTCCACTTT. The full variable domain, with the rest looked up from reference TRBV14 and TRBJ1-6, is EAGVTQFPSHSVIEKGQTVTLRCDPISGHDNLYWYRRVMGKEIKFLLHFVKESKQDESGMPNNRFLAERTGGTYSTLKVQPAELEDSGVYFCASSQLTGGLGSPLHFGNGTRLTVT.

The chain is built from TRBV19 and TRBJ1-5; TRBD1 matches at 8 bases. Germline V gene lookup returns CDR1 LNHDA and CDR2 SQIVND (reference sequence). The CDR3 extends over 18 amino acids. With 11 bases clipped from V and 6 bases from J, the junction kept 24 bases outside the gene matches. CDR3 region: CACRAPPRQGRGLQPQHF. CDR3 coding DNA: TGTGCCTGTCGTGCCCCGCCACGACAGGGGAGGGGGCTTCAGCCCCAGCATTTT.

The V call is TRBV5-6, the J call TRBJ2-7; no reliable D call. Trimming cost V 0 bases and J 4 bases, with 5 bases left between them. This CDR3 has 12 residues. Germline-derived CDR1 and CDR2 are SGHDT and YYEEEE. CDR3 region: CASSLDEYEQYF. CDR3 DNA: TGTGCCAGCAGCTTGGACGAATACGAGCAGTACTTC. Together with reference TRBV5-6 and TRBJ2-7, the CDR3 gives the full variable domain: DAGVTQSPTHLIKTRGQQVTLRCSPKSGHDTVSWYQQALGQGPQFIFQYYEEEERQRGNFPDRFSGHQFPNYSSELNVNALLLGDSALYLCASSLDEYEQYFGPGTRLTVT.

There are a few counts of this clone. The V gene is TRBV7-8, the J gene TRBJ1-2; TRBD1 agrees at 8 bases. The V and J ends lost 4 bases and 7 bases, in that order; junction bases with no gene match: 17. The CDR3 runs 17 residues. Germline CDR1 reads SGHVS; CDR2 reads FQNEAQ. CDR3 in amino acids: CASSYRRLAGGILGYTF. DNA for the CDR3: TGTGCCAGCAGCTACCGTCGTTTGGCAGGGGGCATTCTTGGCTACACCTTC.

The V call is TRBV6-5, the J call TRBJ2-1, with D possibly TRBD2 on 7 matching bases. Trimming stripped 9 bases from V and 0 bases from J, with 15 bases between. The CDR3 consists of 15 residues. The germline gives CDR1 MNHEY, CDR2 SVGAGI. CDR3 nucleotide sequence: TGTGCCAGTGGGAGGGGGACCAGCTCCTACAATGAGCAGTTCTTC. The encoded protein is CASGRGTSSYNEQFF.

The chain links TRBV13 to TRBJ2-7; D is undetermined. V lost 5 bases and J 7 bases, leaving 12 bases between the germline ends. There are 12 residues in the CDR3. Looked up from germline, CDR1 is PRHDT and CDR2 is FYEKMQ (reference sequence). CDR3 sequence (DNA): TGTGCCAGCAGCCTAACAAGGTTAGAGCAGTACTTC. Its protein is CASSLTRLEQYF.

The chain uses TRBV28 and TRBJ2-7; perhaps TRBD2 as D (5 bases). CDR3 length equals 11 residues. The V end was cut by 5 bases, the J end by 11 bases, with 13 bases between. Germline-derived CDR1 and CDR2 are MDHEN and SYDVKM. CDR3 sequence: CASSTKTEEYF. The CDR3 DNA sequence: TGTGCCAGCAGTACGAAGACGGAGGAGTACTTC.

This chain joins TRBV7-9 and TRBJ2-2, with TRBD2 matching over 8 bases. CDR1 and CDR2 from the germline V gene are SEHNR and FQNEAQ (reference sequence). The CDR3 runs to 13 residues. CDR3 sequence reads: CAADRGTSGELFF. The CDR3 bases are TGTGCTGCCGACCGAGGGACTAGCGGGGAGCTGTTTTTT.

The chain couples TRBV7-2 to TRBJ2-7, with 7 nucleotides matching TRBD1. Germline trimming cut 4 bases from V and 7 bases from J; bases unmatched to any gene: 10. The CDR3 covers 14 residues. CDR1 SGHTA and CDR2 FQGNSA come from the germline V gene. The CDR3 DNA is TGTGCCAGCAGCTGGTTTGAGGGGGCGAAAGAGCAGTACTTC. This gives the protein CASSWFEGAKEQYF.

The chain employs TRBV27 and TRBJ2-1; D gene uncertain. The V end was cut by 5 bases, the J end by 0 bases, with 8 bases between. CDR3 length: 14 residues. CDR1 MNHEY and CDR2 SMNVEV come from the germline V gene (reference sequence). CDR3 sequence reads: CASSTKSSYNEQFF. The CDR3 coding sequence is TGTGCCAGCAGTACTAAGAGCTCCTACAATGAGCAGTTCTTC.

V gene TRBV3-1 (or the pseudogene TRBV3-2) combines with J gene TRBJ2-2, with D maybe TRBD2 (5 bases). The CDR3 runs 15 residues. From germline, CDR1 is LGHDT and CDR2 YNNKEL (reference sequence). The V end lost 1 base, the J end lost 7 bases, and 13 bases lay between the germline ends. The CDR3 DNA sequence: TGTGCCAGCAGCCAAGTCGGGATAAATGTCGGGGAGCTGTTTTTT. Encoded protein: CASSQVGINVGELFF.

The V call is TRBV18, the J call TRBJ2-7; no firm D call. The CDR3 length is 14 residues. Trimming removed 2 bases from V and 1 base from J, with 9 bases in between. Germline V CDR1 and CDR2: KGHSH, LQKENI. This CDR3 reads CASSPVTHSYEQYF. CDR3 DNA: TGTGCCAGCTCACCAGTGACCCATTCCTACGAGCAGTACTTC.

This clone has just one count. V and J are TRBV28 and TRBJ2-5; D is tentatively TRBD1 or TRBD2 (5 bases each). V was shortened by 4 bases and J by 4 bases, with 16 bases between the two germline ends. The CDR3 runs to 15 residues. Germline V gives CDR1 MDHEN, CDR2 SYDVKM. This CDR3 is CASSSGAGPRETQYF. DNA for the CDR3: TGTGCCAGCAGTTCCGGGGCAGGGCCTAGAGAGACCCAGTACTTC.

This sequence joins TRBV7-2 and TRBJ2-1; 8 bases fit TRBD2. The CDR3 extends over 15 amino acids. The germline gives CDR1 SGHTA, CDR2 FQGNSA. With V trimmed by 5 bases and J by 4 bases, 7 bases remained unmatched. This chain's CDR3 is CASSPGGGLYNEQFF. The CDR3 coding sequence is TGTGCCAGCAGCCCCGGCGGGGGGCTATACAATGAGCAGTTCTTC.

The chain recombines TRBV4-1 with TRBJ1-5; D possibly corresponds to TRBD1 (5 bases). In germline, CDR1 is MGHRA, CDR2 YSYEKL. The V and J ends lost 0 bases and 7 bases respectively, with 13 bases between them. The CDR3 consists of 15 residues. This CDR3 reads CASSQDLGRGQPQHF. In DNA form, the CDR3 reads TGCGCCAGCAGCCAAGATCTTGGAAGGGGCCAGCCCCAGCATTTT.

The rearrangement uses TRBV6-5 and TRBJ1-3; D might be TRBD1 (6 bases). The germline V gene has CDR1 MNHEY and CDR2 SVGAGI. The CDR3 is made up of 15 amino acids. The V gene lost 6 bases and the J gene lost 4 bases, with 16 bases spanning the gap. CDR3 bases: TGTGCCAGCAGGAGGACCACAGGGACCGGAAACACCATATATTTT. This encodes CASRRTTGTGNTIYF.

The gene calls are TRBV4-1 and TRBJ2-1; 10 positions match TRBD1. J gave up 10 bases and V 1 base, and 13 bases lay outside the gene matches. Germline CDR1 and CDR2: MGHRA and YSYEKL. CDR3 length equals 17 residues. The CDR3 bases are TGCGCCAGCAGCCAAGTTACCCCGGGACAGGGGTCGGGGGAGCAGTTCTTC. Its translation is CASSQVTPGQGSGEQFF.